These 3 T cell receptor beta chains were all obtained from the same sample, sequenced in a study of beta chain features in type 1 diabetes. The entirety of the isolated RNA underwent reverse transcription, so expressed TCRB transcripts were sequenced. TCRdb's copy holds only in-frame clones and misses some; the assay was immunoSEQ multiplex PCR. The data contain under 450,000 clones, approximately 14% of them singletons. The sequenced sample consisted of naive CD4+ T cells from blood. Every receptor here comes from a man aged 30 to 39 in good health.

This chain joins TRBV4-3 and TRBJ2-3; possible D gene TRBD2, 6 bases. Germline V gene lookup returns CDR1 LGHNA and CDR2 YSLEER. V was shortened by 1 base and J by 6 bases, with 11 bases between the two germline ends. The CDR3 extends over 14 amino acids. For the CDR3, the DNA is TGCGCCAGCAGCCAAGTGCATGGGAGGGATACGCAGTATTTT. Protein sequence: CASSQVHGRDTQYF.

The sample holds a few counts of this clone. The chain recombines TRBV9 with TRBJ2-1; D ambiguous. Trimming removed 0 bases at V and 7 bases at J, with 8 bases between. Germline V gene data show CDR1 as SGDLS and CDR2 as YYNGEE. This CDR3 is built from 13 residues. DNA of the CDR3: TGTGCCAGCAGCGTAGAACAAACGAATGAGCAGTTCTTC. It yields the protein CASSVEQTNEQFF.

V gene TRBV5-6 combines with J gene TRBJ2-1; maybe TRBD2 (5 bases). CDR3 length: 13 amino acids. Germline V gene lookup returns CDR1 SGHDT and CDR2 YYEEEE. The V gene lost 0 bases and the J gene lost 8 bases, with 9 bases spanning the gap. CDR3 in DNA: TGTGCCAGCAGCTTGGCTGGAGCGGATGAGCAGTTCTTC. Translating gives CASSLAGADEQFF.